The 13 T cell receptor beta chains reported below all come from one sample, sequenced in a study of blood T cell repertoires in COVID-19. Libraries were prepared by immunoSEQ multiplex PCR; TCRdb keeps only in-frame clonotypes and omits some of them. The sample holds approximately 440,000 clones, 90% seen once. Sequenced sample: PBMCs or T cells enriched from blood (not recorded which). These receptors were taken from a man in his late teens or twenties who had recovered from COVID-19.

The chain recombines TRBV7-2 with TRBJ2-7; 8 nucleotides align to TRBD2. This CDR3 has 14 amino acids. The germline CDR1 and CDR2 sequences are SGHTA and FQGNSA. J gave up 3 bases and V 5 bases, and 6 bases lay outside the gene matches. The CDR3 DNA reads TGTGCCAGCAGCATAACTAGCGGAGGCTACGAGCAGTACTTC. It codes for CASSITSGGYEQYF.

The rearrangement uses TRBV5-8 and TRBJ2-7; D call uncertain. The CDR3 has 14 amino acids. V was trimmed by 2 bases and J by 12 bases, leaving 21 bases between them. Germline assignment: CDR1 SGHTS and CDR2 YDEGEE. The CDR3 region has the DNA TGTGCCAGCAGCTTTCAGGTGGCAGTCAGTAAAGGGTACTTC. Encoded protein: CASSFQVAVSKGYF.

The rearrangement links TRBV28 to TRBJ1-1; D ambiguous. V lost 3 bases and J lost 4, with 9 bases in between. Germline V gene data show CDR1 as MDHEN and CDR2 as SYDVKM. The CDR3 sequence is 13 residues long. For the CDR3, the DNA is TGTGCCAGCAGTTTCGCGAGTTTCACTGAAGCTTTCTTT. Translated, it gives CASSFASFTEAFF. The full variable domain, with the rest looked up from reference TRBV28 and TRBJ1-1, is DVKVTQSSRYLVKRTGEKVFLECVQDMDHENMFWYRQDPGLGLRLIYFSYDVKMKEKGDIPEGYSVSREKKERFSLILESASTNQTSMYLCASSFASFTEAFFGQGTRLTVV.

The rearrangement links TRBV7-8 to TRBJ1-3, with D tentatively TRBD1 (5 bases). Germline values: CDR1 SGHVS, CDR2 FQNEAQ. Trimming shortened V by 3 bases and J by 1 base, and 10 bases separated the two germline ends. This CDR3 has 15 amino acids. CDR3 nucleotide sequence: TGTGCCAGCAGCTTTAAGGGGTTTTCTGGAAACACCATATATTTT. This translates into CASSFKGFSGNTIYF.

The rearrangement joins TRBV29-1 to TRBJ1-2; D possibly corresponds to TRBD1 (6 bases). The CDR3 spans 14 residues. Trimming cost V 3 bases and J 8 bases, with 19 bases left between them. The germline V gene has CDR1 SQVTM and CDR2 ANQGSEA. CDR3 protein: CSVELGGGAVGYTF. The CDR3 DNA is TGCAGCGTTGAGTTAGGGGGGGGCGCTGTAGGCTACACCTTC.

The V call is TRBV12-3 or TRBV12-4, the J call TRBJ1-2; the D is unclear. The V end lost 6 bases, the J end lost 8 bases, and 16 bases lay between the germline ends. The CDR3 is 13 amino acids. Written as DNA, the CDR3 is TGTGCCAGCAGACTCGGTGGGCATAGAGGCTACACCTTC. This gives the protein CASRLGGHRGYTF.

This chain joins TRBV27 and TRBJ1-3, with D possibly matching TRBD1 (5 bases). Germline lookup yields CDR1 MNHEY and CDR2 SMNVEV (reference sequence). Deletions cut 6 bases from V and 0 bases from J, with 15 bases between. The CDR3 spans 16 residues. The CDR3 DNA is TGTGCCAGCAGCCCGGGACTTCTGAGCTCTGGAAACACCATATATTTT. Encoded protein: CASSPGLLSSGNTIYF.

On this clone: The same CDR3 also results from other DNA sequences found in this sample. The V and J genes are TRBV7-3 and TRBJ1-1; TRBD1 is a possible D gene (6 bases). Trimming left V 5 bases short and J 1 base short, with 11 bases between. CDR3 length: 14 amino acids. Looked up from germline, CDR1 is SGHTA and CDR2 is FQGTGA. In nucleotides, the CDR3 is TGTGCCAGCAGCGAACAGGGAACGAACACTGAAGCTTTCTTT. Translated: CASSEQGTNTEAFF.

This clone was detected only once. CDR3 nucleotides: TGTGCCAGTACGAGTAGCTCCTATAATTCACCCCTCCACTTT. Its protein product is CASTSSSYNSPLHF. This chain connects TRBV19 to TRBJ1-6; D uncertain. This CDR3 has 14 amino acids. The germline V gene has CDR1 LNHDA and CDR2 SQIVND (reference sequence). V was pared by 7 bases and J by 0 bases, with 7 bases between.

This chain links TRBV27 with TRBJ2-3; no definite D call. This CDR3 contains 15 residues. In germline, CDR1 is MNHEY, CDR2 SMNVEV (reference sequence). V was trimmed by 3 bases and J by 0 bases, leaving 10 bases between them. This chain's CDR3 is CASSFGGASTDTQYF. CDR3 DNA sequence: TGTGCCAGCAGTTTTGGCGGTGCTAGCACAGATACGCAGTATTTT.

The genes are TRBV5-1 and TRBJ1-6; D is perhaps TRBD1 (6 bases). CDR1 SGHRS and CDR2 YFSETQ come from the germline V gene. V lost 5 bases and J 7 bases, leaving 16 bases between the germline ends. The CDR3 has 15 amino acids. The chain's CDR3 is CASSIQGIENSPLHF. The DNA for the CDR3 is TGCGCCAGCAGTATACAGGGAATAGAGAATTCACCCCTCCACTTT.

This chain connects TRBV28 to TRBJ2-7; D is uncertain. The CDR3 extends over 13 amino acids. Germline-derived CDR1 and CDR2 are MDHEN and SYDVKM. Trimming cost V 3 bases and J 7 bases, with 13 bases left between them. The CDR3 nucleotides are TGTGCCAGCAGTTTCCGCTCCCCCCAGGAGCAGTACTTC. Translation gives CASSFRSPQEQYF.

This chain links TRBV5-4 with TRBJ1-6; 9 bases are a match to TRBD1. The CDR3 totals 15 residues. Losses at the gene ends were 4 bases for V and 7 bases for J; bases not matched to a gene: 6. CDR1 SGHNT and CDR2 YYREEE come from the germline V gene (reference sequence). The CDR3 here is CASSPPGQGNSPLHF. CDR3 nucleotide sequence: TGTGCCAGCAGCCCACCGGGACAGGGAAATTCACCCCTCCACTTT.